This T cell receptor beta chain stems from a study of human versus mouse CDR3 diversity and MHC coevolution (TCRdb year 2017). Concerning the study at large: The immunoSEQ assay was reported to detect one in 200,000 T cells and to minimize amplification bias from multiplex PCR. As a reference point for TCR selection on multiple MHC II alleles, the study used human naive CD4 T cell repertoires and compared them against human-TCR-locus transgenic mice that have a single MHC II. Three healthy volunteer blood donors made up the human cohort, with one aged 30 to 39, one aged 40 to 50 and one aged 60 to 69 at collection. Valid reads per sample ranged from roughly 5.5 x 10^6 to 1.6 x 10^7 across mouse and human samples. What the authors observed across the whole study: On average, humans had more CDR3 deletions and insertions than mice, indicating greater exonuclease and TdT activity. Because human T cells were selected on six MHC II alleles, repertoire diversity in humans and mice was not considered directly comparable. The largest TCR beta repertoire, around 1.6 million clonotypes, was estimated by iCHAO1 for humans, a finding likely attributable to selection by multiple MHC II molecules. Among all compared groups, two of the three human donors had the lowest clonal inequality scores.

Comments on this clone: This receptor's antigen is unknown. No base-level quality is on record; no much larger clone is a single base apart.

The QIAGEN blood and tissue kit was used to extract genomic DNA from the sorted cells, and that DNA was then quantified on a NanoDrop 1000. TCR alpha and beta chains were deep sequenced and quantified on the immunoSEQ platform using multiplex PCR of genomic DNA. Under the source paper's analysis protocol: IMGT gene and region definitions were used for annotation of the TCR sequences. Out-of-frame rearrangements were taken as a proxy for the preselection repertoire and were compared with in-frame clonotypes. To estimate repertoire size, the study used the iCHAO1 estimator that comes with the immunoSEQ platform. Clonal inequality was measured with a Gini index on in-frame amino acid clonotypes, based on the Lorenz curve. The intersect function of the R package tcR was used to count shared clonotypes, and the Jaccard index was used to score similarity. V, J and V-J usage frequencies went into a principal component analysis run with the R prcomp function, with no normalization applied. TCRdb retrieved this table from immuneACCESS and kept in-frame rearrangements only. Not all clones are present; in checked studies, unresolved V genes account for under half, and no reason is known for the remainder. V, J and clone size were drawn from that table, and D and trimming were deduced from the DNA. The sample records tens of thousands of clones, roughly 90% of which are singletons. Less than 0.19% of the sample is in the top ten clones.

The germline V gene provides CDR1 SNHLY and CDR2 FYNNEI. Trimming leaves V shorter by 6 bases and J shorter by 3 bases, with the junction holding 5 bases beyond the gene matches. The CDR3 measures 14 amino acids from cysteine to phenylalanine. The entry retains the CDR3 DNA only, 42 bases that are in frame from base 1. Fluorescence-activated cell sorting was used to pull naive CD4 T cells, meaning cells that were CD45RO-negative and CD62L-positive, out of the PBMCs. From each donor, 45 to 55 ml of fresh peripheral blood was taken, and Ficoll density centrifugation was then used to isolate PBMCs. Cell sorting was carried out on a FACSAria III instrument, and a purity above 85% was achieved for all samples.

Recombination linked TRBV2 to TRBJ1-5; TRBD1 fits 7 bases in the junction. The TCR was taken from a person aged 25-75 years in good health. The sequencing input was naive CD4+ T cells from blood. The cell subset or site label, read with the paper, signifies: CD45RO-negative CD62L-positive naive CD4 T cells. The nucleotides are TGTGCCAGCAGCACCGGGACAGCCAATCAGCCCCAGCATTTT. Protein translation: CASSTGTANQPQHF.